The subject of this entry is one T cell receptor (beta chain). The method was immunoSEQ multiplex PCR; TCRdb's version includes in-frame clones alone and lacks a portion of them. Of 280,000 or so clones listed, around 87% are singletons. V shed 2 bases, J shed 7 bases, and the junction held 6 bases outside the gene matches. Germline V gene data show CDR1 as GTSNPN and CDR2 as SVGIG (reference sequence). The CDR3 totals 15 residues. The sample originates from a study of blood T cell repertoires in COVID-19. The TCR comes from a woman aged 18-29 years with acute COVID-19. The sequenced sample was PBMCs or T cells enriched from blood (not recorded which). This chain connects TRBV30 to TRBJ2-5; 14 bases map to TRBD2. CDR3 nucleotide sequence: TGTGCCTGGAGTCCCCCGGGACTAGCGGGAGTGACCCAGTACTTC. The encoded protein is CAWSPPGLAGVTQYF.